The clone carrying this T cell receptor (beta chain) showed up just a few times. Its antigen is not known. V shed 5 bases, J shed 4 bases, and the junction held 6 bases outside the gene matches. The CDR3 is 14 residues long. The data belong to a study of early T cells in non-severe SARS-CoV-2 infection. Overall study results and limits: Lookups in VDJdb leaned toward anti-spike CD8 responses and missed private and CD4 specificities.

TCRdb used MiXCR to reprocess the 5' RACE reads, holding one entry per CDR3 protein. Counted here are some 51,000 distinct CDR3 sequences, 14% to 15% occurring once; the ten biggest clones make up 10%. The V gene is TRBV12-3 or TRBV12-4, the J gene TRBJ2-7; 9 positions match TRBD1. The starting material was whole blood, obtained at baseline. This sequence originates from an adult who was a healthcare worker with PCR-confirmed SARS-CoV-2 infection or an uninfected control (not recorded which). The CDR3 loop is CASSPGTGSYEQYF. The DNA for the CDR3 is TGTGCCAGCAGTCCCGGGACAGGGTCGTACGAGCAGTACTTC.